This T cell receptor (beta chain) stems from a study of T-cell memory formation after mild COVID-19. In regard to this clonotype: Its antigen is still unknown. The germline gene is not matched at one end of the junction; a read error may be the cause.

Germline V CDR1 and CDR2: SQVTM, ANQGSEA. This CDR3 has 12 residues. After 5'RACE with constant-segment primers, TCR alpha and TCR beta cDNA libraries carrying sample barcodes and UMIs were obtained. TCRdb recomputed calls from the 5' RACE reads with MiXCR, one row per CDR3 protein. The repertoire holds more than 300,000 distinct CDR3 sequences, with around 15% as singletons. Study results and limitations: For contracting clones, CD4+ ones sat mainly in CM and EM, CD8+ in EMRA. Whereas later expanders leaned CD4+, clones contracting day 15 to 85 showed a balanced CD4/CD8 makeup. Clonal second-wave expansions that peaked on day 37 had unconfirmed SARS-CoV-2 specificity.

This chain joins TRBV29-1 and TRBJ1-1; D is perhaps TRBD1 (6 bases). The sequenced material came from PBMCs or a T cell subset sorted from them (not recorded which). The TCR comes from a young man who had mild COVID-19 (a few samples of this study predate the infection). Cell type and time point are not known. The CDR3 nucleotides are TGCAGTGTTGACAGGTCGAACACTGAAGCTTTCTTT. Translated: CSVDRSNTEAFF.